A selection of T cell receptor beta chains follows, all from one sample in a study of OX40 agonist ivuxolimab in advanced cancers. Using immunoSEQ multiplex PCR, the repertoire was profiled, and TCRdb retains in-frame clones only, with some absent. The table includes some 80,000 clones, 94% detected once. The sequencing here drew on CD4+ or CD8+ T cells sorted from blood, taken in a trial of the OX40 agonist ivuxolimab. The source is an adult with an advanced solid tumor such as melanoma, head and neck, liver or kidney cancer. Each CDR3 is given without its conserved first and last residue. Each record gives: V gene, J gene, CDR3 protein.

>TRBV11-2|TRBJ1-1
ASSLDWPGGPEAF
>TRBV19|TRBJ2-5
ASSPGGRETQY
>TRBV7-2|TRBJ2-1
ASSPTNNEQF
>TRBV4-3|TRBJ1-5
ASSQDQRLNQPQH
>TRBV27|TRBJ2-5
ASSFGTGGLETQY
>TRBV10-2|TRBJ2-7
ASSTTSGYEQY
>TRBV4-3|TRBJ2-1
ASSQEEVWGNPYNEQF
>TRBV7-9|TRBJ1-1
ASSSLPTFEAF
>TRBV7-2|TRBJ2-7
ASSAIRDQQY
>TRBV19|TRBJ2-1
ASSIGKLGYNEQF
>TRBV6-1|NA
ASSVGREFSEQY
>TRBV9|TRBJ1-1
ASSEGLQNTEAF
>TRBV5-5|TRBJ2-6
ASSLGLGANVLT
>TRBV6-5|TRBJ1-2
ASRTDLLYGGYT
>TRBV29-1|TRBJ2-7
SVEQREMGYEQY
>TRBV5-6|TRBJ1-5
ASSATGQGVYSNQPQH
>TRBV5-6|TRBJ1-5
ASSAGDRPQH
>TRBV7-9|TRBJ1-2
ASSSLPGQGSYGYT
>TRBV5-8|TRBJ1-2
ASSLDDYGYT
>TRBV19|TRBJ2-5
ASSTDGQETQY
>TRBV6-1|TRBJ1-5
ASSWTEVQPQH
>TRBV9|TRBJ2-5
ASSGSSGGFQETQY
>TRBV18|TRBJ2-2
ASSPELAGGPNTGELF
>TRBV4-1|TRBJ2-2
ASRSTATGELF
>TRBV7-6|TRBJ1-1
ASSFQGGEAF
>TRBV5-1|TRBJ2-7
ASSLDGTGGFYEQY